These T cell receptor beta chains were read from a single sample in a study of human T cells and chemical hapten exposure. Each CDR3 protein is one row after TCRdb ran MiXCR on the RACE reads. The data show 30,000 to 40,000 distinct CDR3 sequences, approximately 6.3% seen once. Material: whole blood, obtained in connection with sensitization to the hapten diphenylcyclopropenone (DPC). These receptors originate from a woman aged 25 to 39 with alopecia areata. Some clones in this sample may be carry-over from other donors' samples. Both conserved end residues are part of each CDR3. A D gene is named only where the DNA matches it firmly. A row's size may be missing; if present it is once, few, many or a size class.

d_call j_call v_call clone_size cdr3_nt cdr3_aa
NA TRBJ2-3 TRBV7-3 few TGTGCCAGCTCCCCGACATCTAGCACAGATACGCAGTATTTT CASSPTSSTDTQYF
NA TRBJ1-5 TRBV6-5 many TGTGCCAGCAGTGACAATTGGGGTCAGGGCGGCCAGCCCCAGCATTTT CASSDNWGQGGQPQHF
NA TRBJ1-6 TRBV2 many TGTGCCAGCAGTCGAGACGGATCGAATTCACCCCTCCACTTT CASSRDGSNSPLHF
TRBD1 TRBJ2-3 TRBV5-6 once TGTGCCAGCAGCGGGACAGGGGGCTGGACAGATACGCAGTATTTT CASSGTGGWTDTQYF
NA TRBJ1-1 TRBV7-9 few TGTGCCAGCAGCTTACGGGGGTCCACTGAAGCTTTCTTT CASSLRGSTEAFF
NA TRBJ2-7 TRBV12-3/TRBV12-4 few TGTGCCAGCAGCCCCCCGACGAATACCTACGAGCAGTACTTC CASSPPTNTYEQYF
NA TRBJ2-2 TRBV2 medium-sized TGTGCCAGCAGCGAGGGGGGGACAGAGAACACCGGGGAGCTGTTTTTT CASSEGGTENTGELFF
NA TRBJ2-1 TRBV6-2/TRBV6-3 few TGTGCCAGCAGTTACTCGGGCGTAAGCTCCTACAATGAGCAGTTCTTC CASSYSGVSSYNEQFF
NA TRBJ2-7 TRBV7-9 few TGTGCCAGCAACCAAGGTGCCCTCTCCTACGAGCAGTACTTC CASNQGALSYEQYF
NA TRBJ1-2 TRBV20-1 few TGCAGTGCTACTGGGAGGATAGCAATGAACTATGGCTACACCTTC CSATGRIAMNYGYTF
TRBD1 TRBJ2-3 TRBV6-1 NA TGTGCCAGCGGGGGGAAGACAGGGGCAGATACGCAGTATTTT CASGGKTGADTQYF
TRBD1 TRBJ1-6 TRBV6-5 many TGTGCCAGCAGTTTCAGTCAGGGGGCGGGATCACCCCTCCACTTT CASSFSQGAGSPLHF
NA TRBJ1-6 TRBV2 many TGTGCCAGCAGTGAACGGCTTTATAATTCACCCCTCCACTTT CASSERLYNSPLHF
TRBD1 TRBJ1-1 TRBV7-9 few TGTGCCAGCAGCGATTTTGCCACAGGGGTTACTGAAGCTTTCTTT CASSDFATGVTEAFF
NA TRBJ2-3 TRBV24-1 NA TGTGCCACCAGTGATCTGGGGGGGCCTCATACGCAGTATTTT CATSDLGGPHTQYF
TRBD1 TRBJ2-3 TRBV6-5 many TGTGCCAGCAGTCCACAGGGGGTCACAGATACGCAGTATTTT CASSPQGVTDTQYF
NA TRBJ1-1 TRBV28 many TGTGCCAGCAGTCTCCAGGGTAGTTGGGCTGAAGCTTTCTTT CASSLQGSWAEAFF
NA TRBJ2-5 TRBV7-2 many TGTGCCAGCAGCCCGGGACAAGTGGAGACCCAGTACTTC CASSPGQVETQYF
NA TRBJ2-5 TRBV7-2 NA TGTGCCAGCAGCTCTCAGGGGACACTGACCCAAGAGACCCAGTACTTC CASSSQGTLTQETQYF
TRBD2 TRBJ2-3 TRBV9 many TGTGCCAGCAGCGTAGGGGCGGGAGCTCAAGTTGGCGCAGATACGCAGTATTTT CASSVGAGAQVGADTQYF
NA TRBJ1-5 TRBV10-3 few TGTGCCATCAGTCCCGAAGAGGGGCGGCCCCAGCATTTT CAISPEEGRPQHF
NA TRBJ1-1 TRBV5-6 few TGTGCCAGCGGCCGGCAAATGAACACTGAAGCTTTCTTT CASGRQMNTEAFF
NA TRBJ2-3 TRBV7-2 once TGTGCCAGCAGCTTAGCGCGAGCTAGCACAGATACGCAGTATTTT CASSLARASTDTQYF
NA TRBJ2-7 TRBV6-1 many TGTGCCAGCAGTGAGGAGAACTACGAGCAGTACTTC CASSEENYEQYF
NA TRBJ1-1 TRBV20-1 NA TGCAGTGCTAGCCACTTCGAGAGAACTGAAGCTTTCTTT CSASHFERTEAFF
NA TRBJ1-5 TRBV14 many TGTGCCAGCAGCCAAGGCAGGGATCAGCCCCAGCATTTT CASSQGRDQPQHF
NA TRBJ1-1 TRBV14 NA TGTGCCAGCAGCCCACCAGGGATGAACACTGAAGCTTTCTTT CASSPPGMNTEAFF
NA TRBJ1-6 TRBV20-1 NA TGCAGTGCTAGAGGGGGCAGGGACAATTCACCCCTCCACTTT CSARGGRDNSPLHF
TRBD1 TRBJ1-4 TRBV28 NA TGTGCCAGCAGAAGGGACAGGGGGCCCGAAAAACTGTTTTTT CASRRDRGPEKLFF
NA TRBJ1-4 TRBV7-9 few TGTGCCAGCAGCTTAGGTTCCCTACCTGGGGGGAATGAAAAACTGTTTTTT CASSLGSLPGGNEKLFF
TRBD1 TRBJ2-3 TRBV29-1 NA TGCAGCATAGGGACAGGCACAGATACGCAGTATTTT CSIGTGTDTQYF
NA TRBJ1-1 TRBV6-5 NA TGTGCCAGCAGTTACTATGGGTCCACTGAAGCTTTCTTT CASSYYGSTEAFF
TRBD2 TRBJ2-7 TRBV2 NA TGTGCCATAAGGACTAGCGGGTACTACGAGCAGTACTTC CAIRTSGYYEQYF
NA TRBJ2-4 TRBV2 many TGTGCCAGCAGTGAACAGGGGTCAGCCAAAAACATTCAGTACTTC CASSEQGSAKNIQYF
NA TRBJ1-2 TRBV10-3 many TGTGCCATCAGTGACCTGTCACCCGCTAACTATGGCTACACCTTC CAISDLSPANYGYTF
NA TRBJ1-1 TRBV3-1 NA TGTGCCAGCAGCCAAGGTGCAGGCTCCCATGAATTGGCTTTCTTT CASSQGAGSHELAFF
NA TRBJ2-3 TRBV6-6 few TGTGCCAGCAGTCAAATCACAGATACGCAGTATTTT CASSQITDTQYF